This paragraph covers one TCR beta chain sequence. Its antigen is not known. Each patient with chemo-refractory metastatic non-small-cell lung cancer was treated with focal radiation plus CTLA-4 blockade using ipilimumab. Generated by immunoSEQ multiplex PCR, the TCRdb table keeps only in-frame clones and is missing some. The repertoire includes some 50,000 clones, approximately 76% of them detected once, and roughly 7.6% sits in the top ten. This entry is derived from a study of radiotherapy plus CTLA-4 blockade in lung cancer. Study in general: With over 25% of patients having disease control, objective responses were seen in about 18%. Study-level results: Dynamics of early blood T cell clones, together with interferon-beta, were reportedly the best predictors of response. Expansion in blood of tumor-derived TCR clones was seen after radiotherapy plus ipilimumab.

This clonotype was obtained from a human donor with non-small cell lung cancer who had stable disease on radiotherapy plus ipilimumab. The source was peripheral blood, collected from a patient treated with radiotherapy plus ipilimumab.

The CDR3 protein is CASSIGRGDNSPLHF. The CDR3 DNA follows: TGTGCCAGTAGTATCGGCAGAGGGGATAATTCACCCCTCCACTTT. The chain has TRBV19 and TRBJ1-6; perhaps TRBD1 as D (5 bases). The ends were cut back, 3 bases at V and 5 bases at J, with 11 bases in the middle. This CDR3 contains 15 residues. Germline V gives CDR1 LNHDA, CDR2 SQIVND (reference sequence).